Each of the 29 T cell receptor beta chains below was sequenced from the same sample in a study of blood T cell repertoires in COVID-19. The data were produced by immunoSEQ multiplex PCR, yet TCRdb's version contains in-frame clones alone and is incomplete. The sample consists of roughly 300,000 clones, about 85% of them appearing once. The sequencing input was peripheral blood. The receptors were gathered from a human donor in a cohort sampled during active COVID-19.

This clone was counted only a few times. The V gene is TRBV4-3, the J gene TRBJ2-1, with D possibly being TRBD2 (5 bases). Germline-derived CDR1 and CDR2 are LGHNA and YSLEER. The CDR3 length is 15 residues. The V end lost 5 bases, the J end lost 8 bases, and 19 bases lay between the germline ends. CDR3 in DNA: TGCGCCAGCAGCGCGACCCCCGAGGGCCGGGATGAGCAGTTCTTC. Translated, it gives CASSATPEGRDEQFF.

This clone was observed once. The rearrangement uses TRBV12-3 or TRBV12-4 and TRBJ2-2; weak D call: TRBD2 (5 bases). Trimming removed 5 bases at V and 5 bases at J, with 9 bases between. The CDR3 sequence is 13 residues long. CDR3 protein: CASSLLATGELFF. The DNA for the CDR3 is TGTGCCAGCAGTCTCCTAGCTACCGGGGAGCTGTTTTTT.

The CDR3 DNA reads as TGTGCTAGTTCCCCGGGAGGCTCCTACAATGAGCAGTTCTTC. Protein product: CASSPGGSYNEQFF. The rearrangement links TRBV12-5 to TRBJ2-1; 7 nucleotides match TRBD2. CDR1 and CDR2 (germline): LGHNT, FRNRAP. The CDR3 extends over 14 amino acids. The V and J ends lost 8 bases and 0 bases, in that order; junction bases with no gene match: 4.

The chain uses TRBV28 and TRBJ1-5, with a weak D call TRBD1 (5 bases). Trimming left V 7 bases short and J 3 bases short, with 22 bases between. CDR3 length equals 17 residues. Germline CDR1 and CDR2: MDHEN and SYDVKM. The CDR3 protein is CASIPAGGGANNQPQHF. The CDR3 nucleotides read TGTGCCAGCATCCCAGCCGGGGGGGGAGCGAACAATCAGCCCCAGCATTTT. Supplemented by reference TRBV28 and TRBJ1-5, the full variable domain reads DVKVTQSSRYLVKRTGEKVFLECVQDMDHENMFWYRQDPGLGLRLIYFSYDVKMKEKGDIPEGYSVSREKKERFSLILESASTNQTSMYLCASIPAGGGANNQPQHFGDGTRLSIL.

The V gene is TRBV6-5, the J gene TRBJ2-1, with 9 nucleotides matching TRBD2. The CDR3 length is 15 residues. From germline, CDR1 is MNHEY and CDR2 SVGAGI. V was clipped by 4 bases and J by 3 bases; unmatched bases: 4. Here the CDR3 DNA reads TGTGCCAGCAGTTCTCGTAGCGGGAGCTACAATGAGCAGTTCTTC. Translation gives CASSSRSGSYNEQFF.

This sequence joins TRBV9 and TRBJ1-4, with a weak D call TRBD1 (6 bases). V lost 4 bases and J lost 8, with 12 bases in between. Per germline, CDR1 SGDLS and CDR2 YYNGEE. The CDR3 totals 13 residues. The CDR3 spells CASSPHQGEKLFF. In DNA, the CDR3 is TGTGCCAGCAGCCCTCATCAGGGGGAAAAACTGTTTTTT.

This sequence joins TRBV9 and TRBJ2-1, with 8 nucleotides matching TRBD2. The V gene's germline CDR1 is SGDLS and CDR2 YYNGEE. The CDR3 spans 17 residues. The ends lost 4 bases at V and 0 bases at J; junction bases unmatched: 9. Here the CDR3 DNA reads TGTGCCAGCAGCCCAAGGACTAGCCATTTCTCCTACAATGAGCAGTTCTTC. Amino acid sequence: CASSPRTSHFSYNEQFF.

The rearrangement uses TRBV7-8 and TRBJ1-2; tentative D call: TRBD1 (6 bases). The CDR3 extends over 13 amino acids. Deletions cut 5 bases from V and 9 bases from J, with 16 bases between. In germline, CDR1 is SGHVS, CDR2 FQNEAQ. CDR3 DNA: TGTGCCAGCAGCCCCGGGCAGGGGCGAAGCTACACCTTC. Its translation is CASSPGQGRSYTF.

This chain joins TRBV7-2 and TRBJ2-5; tentative D call: TRBD2 (5 bases). Germline V gene data show CDR1 as SGHTA and CDR2 as FQGNSA. This CDR3 region has 12 residues. Trimming took 1 base from V and 7 from J, leaving 7 bases between them. The chain's CDR3 is CASSLDAGTQYF. The CDR3 DNA reads as TGTGCCAGCAGCTTAGACGCGGGGACCCAGTACTTC.

Remarks on this clone: This sample also contains other DNA sequences that code for the same CDR3. The rearrangement links TRBV20-1 to TRBJ1-1; the D is unclear. The CDR3 loop spans 11 amino acids. Per the germline V gene, CDR1 is DFQATT and CDR2 is SNEGSKA (reference sequence). V lost 0 bases and J 5 bases, leaving 4 bases between the germline ends. In nucleotides, the CDR3 is TGCAGTGCTAGAGATTTAACTGAAGCTTTCTTT. Protein product: CSARDLTEAFF.

The CDR3 protein is CASSSSQGTNEKLFF. CDR3 nucleotide sequence: TGTGCCAGCAGTTCCTCACAGGGGACTAATGAAAAACTGTTTTTT. The chain joins TRBV6-6 to TRBJ1-4; 7 nucleotides line up with TRBD1. With V trimmed by 4 bases and J by 2 bases, 4 bases remained unmatched. Germline-derived CDR1 and CDR2 are MNHNY and SVGAGI (reference sequence). This CDR3 has 15 residues.

J is TRBJ2-3 and V is TRBV9, with a weak D call TRBD2 (6 bases). Looked up from germline, CDR1 is SGDLS and CDR2 is YYNGEE. The V end was cut by 2 bases, the J end by 6 bases, with 19 bases between. CDR3 size: 16 residues. The CDR3 sequence is CASSVRGRGVDDTQYF. The CDR3 DNA sequence: TGTGCCAGCAGCGTCCGGGGGAGAGGGGTTGACGATACGCAGTATTTT.

This clone was seen a handful of times. V and J are TRBV7-2 and TRBJ2-5; maybe TRBD2 (5 bases). CDR1 and CDR2 (germline): SGHTA, FQGNSA. V was shortened by 4 bases and J by 3 bases, with 12 bases between the two germline ends. The CDR3 has 14 amino acids. The CDR3 region has the DNA TGTGCCAGCAGCTACACAGCGGAGGAAGAGACCCAGTACTTC. Translated: CASSYTAEEETQYF.

This chain links TRBV10-2 with TRBJ2-7; possible D gene TRBD1, 6 bases. V dropped 5 bases and J dropped 0 bases, with 11 bases sitting between them. The CDR3 spans 14 residues. Germline-derived CDR1 and CDR2 are WSHSY and SAAADI. The CDR3 region is CASSQGTYSYEQYF. The DNA of the CDR3 is TGCGCCAGCAGTCAGGGGACCTACTCCTACGAGCAGTACTTC.

The chain joins TRBV27 to TRBJ2-5; tentatively, D is TRBD2 (6 bases). Trimming took off 5 bases at V and 9 bases at J, with 19 bases between the two ends. From germline, CDR1 is MNHEY and CDR2 SMNVEV (reference sequence). The CDR3 extends over 14 amino acids. For the CDR3, the DNA is TGTGCCAGCAGTCCGGGCGGCGGGGCCGCGGCCCAGTACTTC. Translated, it gives CASSPGGGAAAQYF.

To note about this clone: Other DNA sequences in the same sample also yield this CDR3. The rearrangement joins TRBV18 to TRBJ2-1; 7 bases agree with TRBD2. The ends lost 1 base at V and 9 bases at J; junction bases unmatched: 3. The CDR3 is 13 residues long. Germline CDR1 reads KGHSH; CDR2 reads LQKENI. CDR3 coding DNA: TGTGCCAGCTCACCACGAAGGGAGGGTGAGCAGTTCTTC. Its protein product is CASSPRREGEQFF.

This chain links TRBV27 with TRBJ2-2, with D uncertain. The V gene's germline CDR1 is MNHEY and CDR2 SMNVEV (reference sequence). The CDR3 length is 17 residues. V was trimmed by 1 base and J by 0 bases, leaving 12 bases between them. Here the CDR3 DNA reads TGTGCCAGCAGTTTATTGGGCTCCCGTGCGAACACCGGGGAGCTGTTTTTT. Its protein product is CASSLLGSRANTGELFF.

J is TRBJ1-1 and V is TRBV5-1; D not certain. The CDR3 spans 19 residues. The germline V and J ends were trimmed by 1 base and 0 bases, with 22 bases remaining between them. From germline, CDR1 is SGHRS and CDR2 YFSETQ. CDR3 amino acids: CASSLNSPGSFSMNTEAFF. The CDR3 nucleotides read TGCGCCAGCAGCTTGAACAGTCCCGGCTCCTTTTCAATGAACACTGAAGCTTTCTTT.

This clone was seen a few times. The chain recombines TRBV7-9 with TRBJ1-5; D is possibly TRBD1 (5 bases). V was clipped by 5 bases and J by 0 bases, with 11 bases between them. The CDR3 spans 15 residues. Germline-derived CDR1 and CDR2 are SEHNR and FQNEAQ (reference sequence). DNA of the CDR3: TGTGCCAGCAGCCCTGACAGCCATAGCAATCAGCCCCAGCATTTT. It yields the protein CASSPDSHSNQPQHF. Supplemented by reference TRBV7-9 and TRBJ1-5, the full variable domain reads DTGVSQNPRHKITKRGQNVTFRCDPISEHNRLYWYRQTLGQGPEFLTYFQNEAQLEKSRLLSDRFSAERPKGSFSTLEIQRTEQGDSAMYLCASSPDSHSNQPQHFGDGTRLSIL.

V gene TRBV2 combines with J gene TRBJ2-5; tentative D call: TRBD1 (6 bases). The CDR3 length is 14 residues. The germline gives CDR1 SNHLY, CDR2 FYNNEI. V was cut by 8 bases and J by 2 bases, with 15 bases left in between. The CDR3 DNA reads TGTGCCAGCCCGGGCCTAAGGGGGCAAGAGACCCAGTACTTC. Protein sequence: CASPGLRGQETQYF.

In regard to this clone: This sample includes further DNA sequences coding for the same CDR3. The chain combines TRBV5-1 with TRBJ2-7; 9 bases line up with TRBD2. The CDR3 length is 15 residues. CDR1 is SGHRS and CDR2 is YFSETQ in the germline V gene. V shed 0 bases, J shed 2 bases, and the junction held 3 bases outside the gene matches. The CDR3 coding sequence is TGCGCCAGCAGCTTGGCGGCGGGAGGGCCCTACGAGCAGTACTTC. It codes for CASSLAAGGPYEQYF.

This clone was detected only a few times. This chain joins TRBV19 and TRBJ1-6; possibly TRBD1 for D (6 bases). This CDR3 has 15 residues. V lost 6 bases and J lost 7, with 16 bases in between. CDR1 is LNHDA, CDR2 SQIVND, per germline (reference sequence). In DNA form, the CDR3 reads TGTGCCAGTAGCCTCCCCGGGACACGAAATTCACCCCTCCACTTT. This gives the protein CASSLPGTRNSPLHF.

The chain links TRBV28 to TRBJ2-3; 8 nucleotides align to TRBD1. Losses at the gene ends were 5 bases for V and 5 bases for J; bases not matched to a gene: 12. The CDR3 runs 16 residues. Germline values: CDR1 MDHEN, CDR2 SYDVKM. The CDR3 spells CASSRIGQGTGDTQYF. CDR3 nucleotides: TGTGCCAGCAGTAGGATAGGACAGGGAACGGGAGATACGCAGTATTTT.

J is TRBJ2-1 and V is TRBV14, with 10 bases that match TRBD2. Per the germline V gene, CDR1 is SGHDN and CDR2 is FVKESK. The CDR3 totals 16 residues. V was pared by 3 bases and J by 3 bases, with 5 bases of the junction left unmatched. DNA for the CDR3: TGTGCCAGCAGCCAGTCCGGGACTAGCGTCTACAATGAGCAGTTCTTC. Encoded protein: CASSQSGTSVYNEQFF. Using reference TRBV14 and TRBJ2-1 for the parts outside the CDR3, the full variable domain is EAGVTQFPSHSVIEKGQTVTLRCDPISGHDNLYWYRRVMGKEIKFLLHFVKESKQDESGMPNNRFLAERTGGTYSTLKVQPAELEDSGVYFCASSQSGTSVYNEQFFGPGTRLTVL.

The chain recombines TRBV28 with TRBJ2-7, with 9 bases lining up with TRBD1. The V segment lost 3 bases and the J segment 5 bases; nucleotides outside the gene matches: 8. The V gene's germline CDR1 is MDHEN and CDR2 SYDVKM. The CDR3 contains 15 residues. CDR3 nucleotides: TGTGCCAGCAGTTTCCCCACCGGGACAGGGAACGAGCAGTACTTC. Translation gives CASSFPTGTGNEQYF.

The rearrangement links TRBV6-6 to TRBJ2-7; D remains unclear. Germline V gene lookup returns CDR1 MNHNY and CDR2 SVGAGI (reference sequence). The CDR3 loop spans 15 amino acids. Trimming removed 0 bases from V and 7 bases from J, with 16 bases in between. CDR3 region: CASSYSTLGDREQYF. In nucleotides, the CDR3 is TGTGCCAGCAGTTACTCGACCCTGGGCGATCGAGAGCAGTACTTC.

The V gene is TRBV5-6, the J gene TRBJ2-5, with 11 bases that match TRBD2. Unmatched junction bases numbered 3, after V lost 2 bases and J lost 3 bases. CDR1 and CDR2 (germline): SGHDT, YYEEEE. This CDR3 contains 15 residues. Written as DNA, the CDR3 is TGTGCCAGCAGCTTAAGACTAGCGGGAAAAGAGACCCAGTACTTC. It codes for CASSLRLAGKETQYF.

J is TRBJ2-7 and V is TRBV5-4, with 8 bases matching TRBD2. CDR3 size: 16 residues. The germline gives CDR1 SGHNT, CDR2 YYREEE (reference sequence). Trimming took 6 bases from V and 1 from J; bases not matched to a gene: 12. This CDR3 reads CASTRGGGFGSYEQYF. The CDR3 nucleotides are TGTGCCAGCACCCGGGGGGGTGGGTTTGGATCCTACGAGCAGTACTTC. The complete variable domain, with remaining parts taken from reference TRBV5-4 and TRBJ2-7, reads ETGVTQSPTHLIKTRGQQVTLRCSSQSGHNTVSWYQQALGQGPQFIFQYYREEENGRGNFPPRFSGLQFPNYSSELNVNALELDDSALYLCASTRGGGFGSYEQYFGPGTRLTVT.

The chain recombines TRBV28 with TRBJ2-7; TRBD1 agrees at 12 bases. V shed 6 bases and J 0 bases; nucleotides not matched to a gene: 0. Germline loops: CDR1 MDHEN, CDR2 SYDVKM. The CDR3 has 14 residues. CDR3 residues: CASRGQGASYEQYF. The CDR3 DNA is TGTGCCAGCAGGGGACAGGGGGCCTCCTACGAGCAGTACTTC.